This T cell receptor (beta chain) came from a study of blood T cell repertoires in COVID-19. Clones were sequenced by immunoSEQ multiplex PCR, and TCRdb holds only the in-frame ones, with some missing. The table records roughly 120,000 clones, about 80% of them present only once. CDR1 is MDHEN and CDR2 is SYDVKM in the germline V gene. This CDR3 is built from 14 residues. Unmatched junction bases numbered 12, after V lost 6 bases and J lost 9 bases. The sample consisted of peripheral blood. The rearrangement uses TRBV28 and TRBJ2-7, with 9 bases matching TRBD2. This clonotype was sampled from an elderly woman with active or convalescent COVID-19. The CDR3 bases are TGTGCCAGCAGAACGTTAGCGGGAGATCGGGGGCAGTACTTC. It is translated as CASRTLAGDRGQYF.